Below, 13 T cell receptor beta chains from the same sample are listed, as sequenced in a study of CD8 T cells in ankylosing spondylitis (dated by TCRdb to 2015 to 2018). Receptors were amplified or captured by 5' RACE. The sequencer listed for this sample is Illumina HiSeq 2500. TCRdb took the public reads, trimmed them with fastp at Q25, ran MiXCR for clone calling and kept in-frame beta chains. CDR3 protein duplicates are merged, each entry listing the most common genes and DNA. This sample is represented by 150,000 to 200,000 distinct CDR3 sequences; over 10% of them were singletons. Approximately 11% of the sample is held by the ten biggest clonotypes. Sequencing used blood, either unsorted or a sorted T cell fraction (not recorded which). These TCRs come from a female donor with ankylosing spondylitis or in good health (not recorded which).

The chain combines TRBV20-1 with TRBJ2-5; D perhaps matches TRBD2 (5 bases). Germline values: CDR1 DFQATT, CDR2 SNEGSKA (reference sequence). The CDR3 has 14 residues. V was shortened by 5 bases and J by 3 bases, with 16 bases between the two germline ends. This chain's CDR3 is CSAEAAVGKETQYF. The CDR3 nucleotides are TGCAGTGCTGAAGCGGCGGTAGGGAAAGAGACCCAGTACTTC.

The sample holds a few counts of this clonotype. The V gene is TRBV11-3, the J gene TRBJ2-5, with 9 bases aligning to TRBD1. The CDR3 length is 14 residues. Unmatched junction bases numbered 6, after V lost 6 bases and J lost 4 bases. Germline assignment: CDR1 SGHNT and CDR2 YENEEA. The CDR3 DNA reads as TGTGCCAGCAGGAAAAACAGGGGGCCAGAGACCCAGTACTTC. It codes for CASRKNRGPETQYF. The full variable domain, its missing parts supplied by reference TRBV11-3 and TRBJ2-5, is EAGVVQSPRYKIIEKKQPVAFWCNPISGHNTLYWYLQNLGQGPELLIRYENEEAVDDSQLPKDRFSAERLKGVDSTLKIQPAELGDSAVYLCASRKNRGPETQYFGPGTRLLVL.

This clonotype was counted many times. V usage is TRBV12-3 or TRBV12-4 and J usage is TRBJ2-7; D is perhaps TRBD1 (5 bases). V dropped 5 bases and J dropped 6 bases, with 14 bases sitting between them. This CDR3 contains 13 residues. The CDR3 DNA sequence: TGTGCCAGCAGTACCCAGCAAAGGGGCGAGCAGTACTTC. It codes for CASSTQQRGEQYF.

In this sample, this clonotype turned up many times. The rearrangement links TRBV20-1 to TRBJ2-1; no clear D. The CDR3 has 8 amino acids. Trimming took 8 bases from V and 6 from J, leaving 2 bases between them. CDR1 and CDR2 from the germline V gene are DFQATT and SNEGSKA (reference sequence). The CDR3 DNA is TGCAGTTTCAATGAGCAGTTCTTC. Translation gives CSFNEQFF.

This clonotype came up many times. The rearrangement uses TRBV6-5 and TRBJ1-1; D gene unclear. This CDR3 is built from 14 residues. Trimming took off 2 bases at V and 1 base at J, with 8 bases between the two ends. CDR1 MNHEY and CDR2 SVGAGI come from the germline V gene. CDR3 nucleotide sequence: TGTGCCAGCAGTTACGCCGGACGGAACACTGAAGCTTTCTTT. This sequence encodes CASSYAGRNTEAFF.

This clonotype was seen at least ten times. The rearrangement uses TRBV7-9 and TRBJ2-7; the match to TRBD1 covers 8 bases. With 6 bases clipped from V and 5 bases from J, the junction kept 6 bases outside the gene matches. This CDR3 spans 13 amino acids. Germline CDR1 SEHNR, CDR2 FQNEAQ (reference sequence). This CDR3 reads CASSWTGLNEQYF. CDR3 sequence (DNA): TGTGCCAGCAGTTGGACAGGGTTGAACGAGCAGTACTTC. The full variable domain, with the rest looked up from reference TRBV7-9 and TRBJ2-7, is DTGVSQNPRHKITKRGQNVTFRCDPISEHNRLYWYRQTLGQGPEFLTYFQNEAQLEKSRLLSDRFSAERPKGSFSTLEIQRTEQGDSAMYLCASSWTGLNEQYFGPGTRLTVT.

At least ten counts were recorded for this clonotype. The gene calls are TRBV7-2 and TRBJ2-1; TRBD2 is a possible D gene (6 bases). The length of the CDR3 is 14 residues. V was trimmed by 0 bases and J by 7 bases, leaving 10 bases between them. Germline loops: CDR1 SGHTA, CDR2 FQGNSA. CDR3: CASSLAQTSNEQFF. CDR3 nucleotide sequence: TGTGCCAGCAGCTTAGCCCAGACTAGTAATGAGCAGTTCTTC.

This clonotype appeared many times. This sequence joins TRBV5-1 and TRBJ1-3; D remains ambiguous. Germline V gene sequence: CDR1 SGHRS, CDR2 YFSETQ. The ends were cut back, 4 bases at V and 0 bases at J, with 14 bases in the middle. The length of the CDR3 is 16 residues. CDR3 DNA sequence: TGCGCCAGCAGCCCATGGGTGGCGGACTCTGGAAACACCATATATTTT. Translating gives CASSPWVADSGNTIYF.

This clonotype showed up many times. The V gene is TRBV6-1, the J gene TRBJ2-3; 7 nucleotides align to TRBD2. This CDR3 contains 17 residues. V dropped 6 bases and J dropped 6; count of bases not matched to a gene: 18. CDR1 and CDR2 from the germline V gene are MNHNS and SASEGT. The CDR3 DNA is TGTGCCAGCAGGCCCCTCGGGGCTAGCGGTCGAAGGGATACGCAGTATTTT. It encodes CASRPLGASGRRDTQYF.

This clonotype was recorded at least ten times. The rearrangement links TRBV9 to TRBJ2-1, with D possibly being TRBD1 (5 bases). Germline CDR1 SGDLS, CDR2 YYNGEE. The CDR3 has 15 amino acids. Between the trimmed V and J ends, which lost 0 bases and 5 bases, there was a span of 12 bases. Here the CDR3 DNA reads TGTGCCAGCAGCGTAGCGGCAGGGTTAAACAATGAGCAGTTCTTC. It encodes CASSVAAGLNNEQFF.

This clonotype showed up many times. The chain employs TRBV27 and TRBJ2-1; tentative D call: TRBD2 (6 bases). This CDR3 spans 18 amino acids. V was pared by 8 bases and J by 2 bases, with 25 bases between. Germline V gene data show CDR1 as MNHEY and CDR2 as SMNVEV (reference sequence). The CDR3 sequence is CASSSSRGGQLPYNEQFF. The CDR3 DNA follows: TGTGCCAGCTCCTCCTCGCGGGGCGGACAACTGCCCTACAATGAGCAGTTCTTC.

To note about this clonotype: Lacking the conserved final phenylalanine or tryptophan, this CDR3 likely reflects a read error. The rearrangement uses TRBV12-3 or TRBV12-4 and TRBJ2-4; D not certain. The CDR3 contains 15 residues. V was shortened by 7 bases and J by 0 bases, with 13 bases between the two germline ends. The CDR3 bases are TGTGCCAGCACCGCTCGGACGGTAGCCAAAAACATTCAGTACTAC. This codes for CASTARTVAKNIQYY.

The table lists this clonotype with a few counts. CDR3 region: CASSLGGFKDIQYF. The CDR3 DNA sequence: TGCGCCAGCAGCTTAGGGGGTTTTAAGGACATTCAGTACTTC. The V gene is TRBV5-1, the J gene TRBJ2-4, with a tentative D call TRBD1 (6 bases). Germline V gives CDR1 SGHRS, CDR2 YFSETQ. The CDR3 totals 14 residues. V was pared by 2 bases and J by 8 bases, with 14 bases between. Filled out from reference TRBV5-1 and TRBJ2-4, the complete variable domain reads KAGVTQTPRYLIKTRGQQVTLSCSPISGHRSVSWYQQTPGQGLQFLFEYFSETQRNKGNFPGRFSGRQFSNSRSEMNVSTLELGDSALYLCASSLGGFKDIQYFGAGTRLSVL.